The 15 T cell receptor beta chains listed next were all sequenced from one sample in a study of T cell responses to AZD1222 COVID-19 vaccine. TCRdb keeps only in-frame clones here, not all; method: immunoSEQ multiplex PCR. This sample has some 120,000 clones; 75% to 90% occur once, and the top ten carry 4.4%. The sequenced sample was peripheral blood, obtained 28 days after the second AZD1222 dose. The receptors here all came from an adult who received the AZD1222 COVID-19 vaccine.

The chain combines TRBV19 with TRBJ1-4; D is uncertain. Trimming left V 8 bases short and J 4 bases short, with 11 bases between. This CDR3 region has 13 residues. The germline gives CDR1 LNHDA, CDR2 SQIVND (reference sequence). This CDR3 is CASASGFNEKLFF. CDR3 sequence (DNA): TGTGCCAGTGCATCGGGATTTAATGAAAAACTGTTTTTT.

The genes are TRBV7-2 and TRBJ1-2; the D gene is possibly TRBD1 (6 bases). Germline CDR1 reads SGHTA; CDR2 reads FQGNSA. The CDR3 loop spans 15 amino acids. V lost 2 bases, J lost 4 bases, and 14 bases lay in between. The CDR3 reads CASSLWSGAGYGYTF. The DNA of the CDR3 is TGTGCCAGCAGCTTATGGTCGGGGGCGGGCTATGGCTACACCTTC.

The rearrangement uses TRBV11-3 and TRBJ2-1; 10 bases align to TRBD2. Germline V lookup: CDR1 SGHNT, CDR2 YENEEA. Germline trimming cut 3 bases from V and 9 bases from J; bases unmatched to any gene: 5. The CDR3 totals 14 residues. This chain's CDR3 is CASSLAVAGGEQFF. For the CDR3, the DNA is TGTGCCAGCAGCTTGGCGGTAGCGGGGGGTGAGCAGTTCTTC.

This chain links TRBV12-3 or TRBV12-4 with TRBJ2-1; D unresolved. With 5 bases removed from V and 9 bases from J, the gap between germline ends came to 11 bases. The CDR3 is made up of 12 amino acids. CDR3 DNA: TGTGCCAGCAGTCCCCGTGGGGTTGAGCAGTTCTTC. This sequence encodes CASSPRGVEQFF.

This CDR3 reads CASSWRVDTEAFF. The CDR3 DNA sequence: TGTGCCAGCTCTTGGAGGGTAGACACTGAAGCTTTCTTT. The chain recombines TRBV19 with TRBJ1-1; no definite D call. The CDR3 is 13 amino acids. The ends were cut back, 9 bases at V and 3 bases at J, with 14 bases in the middle. CDR1 and CDR2 from the germline V gene are LNHDA and SQIVND (reference sequence).

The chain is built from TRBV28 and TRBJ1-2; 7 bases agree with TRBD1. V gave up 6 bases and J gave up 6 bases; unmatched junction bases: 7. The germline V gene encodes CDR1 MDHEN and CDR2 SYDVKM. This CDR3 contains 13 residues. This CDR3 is CASRRDSKHGYTF. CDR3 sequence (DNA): TGTGCCAGCAGGAGGGACAGTAAACATGGCTACACCTTC.

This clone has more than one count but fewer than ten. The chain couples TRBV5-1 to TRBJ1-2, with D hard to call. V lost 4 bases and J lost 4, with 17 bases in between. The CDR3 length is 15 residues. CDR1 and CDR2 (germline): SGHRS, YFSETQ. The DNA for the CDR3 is TGCGCCAGCAGCACGAACGACTGGGGATCCTATGGCTACACCTTC. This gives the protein CASSTNDWGSYGYTF. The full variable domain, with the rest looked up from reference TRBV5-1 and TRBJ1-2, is KAGVTQTPRYLIKTRGQQVTLSCSPISGHRSVSWYQQTPGQGLQFLFEYFSETQRNKGNFPGRFSGRQFSNSRSEMNVSTLELGDSALYLCASSTNDWGSYGYTFGSGTRLTVV.

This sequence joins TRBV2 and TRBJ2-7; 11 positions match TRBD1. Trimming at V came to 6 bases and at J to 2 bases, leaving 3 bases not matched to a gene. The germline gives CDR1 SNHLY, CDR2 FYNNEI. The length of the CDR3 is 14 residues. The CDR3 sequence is CASSGTGGPYEQYF. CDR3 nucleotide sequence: TGTGCCAGCAGCGGGACAGGGGGACCCTACGAGCAGTACTTC.

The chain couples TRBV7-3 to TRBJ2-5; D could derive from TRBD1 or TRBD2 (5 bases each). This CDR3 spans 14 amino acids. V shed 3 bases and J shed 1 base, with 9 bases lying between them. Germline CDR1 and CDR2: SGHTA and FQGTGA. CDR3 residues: CASSFGAAQETQYF. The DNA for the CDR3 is TGTGCCAGCAGCTTCGGGGCAGCCCAAGAGACCCAGTACTTC.

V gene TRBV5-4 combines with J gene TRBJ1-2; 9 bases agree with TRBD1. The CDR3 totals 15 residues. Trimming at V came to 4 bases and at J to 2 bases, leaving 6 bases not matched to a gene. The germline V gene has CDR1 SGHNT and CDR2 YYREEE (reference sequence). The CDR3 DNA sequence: TGTGCCAGCAGCCGAGTGACAGGGGGAAACTATGGCTACACCTTC. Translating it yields CASSRVTGGNYGYTF.

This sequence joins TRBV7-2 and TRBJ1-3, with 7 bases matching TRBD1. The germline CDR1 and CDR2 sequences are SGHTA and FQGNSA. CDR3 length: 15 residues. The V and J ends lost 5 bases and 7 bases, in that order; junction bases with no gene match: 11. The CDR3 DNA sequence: TGTGCCAGCAGCGCAGGGGGAGTCATTGGGAACACCATATATTTT. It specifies CASSAGGVIGNTIYF.

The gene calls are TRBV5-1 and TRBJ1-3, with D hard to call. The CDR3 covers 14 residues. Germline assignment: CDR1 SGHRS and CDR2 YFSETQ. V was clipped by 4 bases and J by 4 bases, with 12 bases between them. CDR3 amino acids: CASSAGLGGNTIYF. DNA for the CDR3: TGCGCCAGCAGCGCGGGTCTGGGAGGAAACACCATATATTTT.

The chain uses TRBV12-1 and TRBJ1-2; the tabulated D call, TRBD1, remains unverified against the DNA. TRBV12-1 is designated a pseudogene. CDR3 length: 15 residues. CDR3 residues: CASSLTNRAIYGYTF. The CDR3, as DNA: TGTGCCAGCAGCTTAACGAACAGGGCCATCTATGGCTACACCTTC.

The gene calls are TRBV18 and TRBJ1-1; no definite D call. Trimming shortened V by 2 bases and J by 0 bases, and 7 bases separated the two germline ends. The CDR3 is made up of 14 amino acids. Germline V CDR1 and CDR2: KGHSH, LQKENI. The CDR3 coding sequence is TGTGCCAGCTCACCAACGCAATTGAACACTGAAGCTTTCTTT. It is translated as CASSPTQLNTEAFF.

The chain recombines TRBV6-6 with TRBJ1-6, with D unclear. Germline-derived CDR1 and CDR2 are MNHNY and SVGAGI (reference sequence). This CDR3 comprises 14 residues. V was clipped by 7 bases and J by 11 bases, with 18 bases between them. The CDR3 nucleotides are TGTGCCAGCAAAGGGAATGTCGGAGGAACACCCCTCCACTTT. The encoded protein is CASKGNVGGTPLHF.